This TCR beta chain was identified in a study of T cells after yellow fever vaccination. General study findings and limits: Clonotypes found in both CD4 and CD8 compartments made up a small share. A weaker secondary response peaked on day 5, the primary on day 15.

5'RACE template switching added a universal primer site and UMIs to TCR cDNA. TCRdb processed the 5' RACE reads anew with MiXCR; each CDR3 protein has one entry. The sample lists 140,000 to 150,000 distinct CDR3 sequences; approximately 6.6% were seen once. With 0 bases removed from V and 3 bases from J, the gap between germline ends came to 8 bases. Germline CDR1 is MNHEY and CDR2 is SVGEGT. The length of the CDR3 is 14 residues. At least ten counts were recorded for this clonotype. What it binds is unknown. The chain recombines TRBV6-2 or TRBV6-3 with TRBJ1-2; D is unclear. The source was CD4+ T cells sorted from PBMCs, collected 10 days after the yellow fever booster vaccination. The TCR comes from a man aged 30 to 45 who received the YFV17D yellow fever vaccine. CDR3 in DNA: TGTGCCAGCAGTTACTCAGCGGCCTACTATGGCTACACCTTC. The encoded protein is CASSYSAAYYGYTF.